One sample yielded the 8 T cell receptor beta chains listed below, sequenced in a study of blood T cell repertoires in COVID-19. Generated by immunoSEQ multiplex PCR, the TCRdb table keeps only in-frame clones and is missing some. The repertoire holds fewer than 350,000 clones, about 91% seen once, with over 9% in the top ten. The specimen sequenced was PBMCs or T cells enriched from blood (not recorded which). The origin of the receptors is a woman aged 40 to 50 who had recovered from COVID-19.

This chain connects TRBV28 to TRBJ2-3; 10 bases align to TRBD2. Trimming took 6 bases from V and 2 from J; bases not matched to a gene: 8. The CDR3 loop spans 16 amino acids. Germline V gives CDR1 MDHEN, CDR2 SYDVKM. As DNA, the CDR3 is TGTGCCAGCAGCCCGCCCACTAGCGGGGCCACAGATACGCAGTATTTT. Its protein product is CASSPPTSGATDTQYF.

This clone was counted many times. The chain links TRBV11-2 to TRBJ2-1, with 9 bases fitting TRBD2. CDR1 is SGHAT and CDR2 is FQNNGV in the germline V gene. The CDR3 spans 13 residues. With V trimmed by 2 bases and J by 9 bases, 2 bases remained unmatched. The CDR3 DNA reads as TGTGCCAGCAGCTTATGGACTAGCGTTGAGCAGTTCTTC. Translating it yields CASSLWTSVEQFF.

The chain carries TRBV7-3 and TRBJ1-1; tentatively, D is TRBD1 (5 bases). Deletions cut 6 bases from V and 4 bases from J, with 12 bases between. The germline V gene encodes CDR1 SGHTA and CDR2 FQGTGA. The CDR3 is 13 residues long. Here the CDR3 reads CASRPGGSTEAFF. The CDR3 DNA is TGTGCCAGCAGACCGGGGGGGAGCACTGAAGCTTTCTTT.

In the case of this clone: Other DNA sequences in the sample encode the same CDR3. The chain combines TRBV7-2 with TRBJ1-5; 7 bases match TRBD1. CDR3 length: 13 residues. V lost 4 bases, J lost 5 bases, and 2 bases stayed unmatched. CDR1 SGHTA and CDR2 FQGNSA come from the germline V gene. The CDR3 DNA is TGTGCCAGCAGCTCTCAGGGGGATCAGCCCCAGCATTTT. This encodes CASSSQGDQPQHF. The full variable domain, with the rest looked up from reference TRBV7-2 and TRBJ1-5, is GAGVSQSPSNKVTEKGKDVELRCDPISGHTALYWYRQSLGQGLEFLIYFQGNSAPDKSGLPSDRFSAERTGGSVSTLTIQRTQQEDSAVYLCASSSQGDQPQHFGDGTRLSIL.

Notes on this clone: The sample contains more than one DNA sequence encoding this CDR3. This chain uses TRBV19 with TRBJ1-3, with 7 positions matching TRBD1. This CDR3 contains 14 residues. Germline loops: CDR1 LNHDA, CDR2 SQIVND (reference sequence). The V segment lost 7 bases and the J segment 2 bases; nucleotides outside the gene matches: 5. CDR3 sequence: CASTPTGTGNTIYF. DNA of the CDR3: TGTGCCAGTACCCCGACAGGGACTGGAAACACCATATATTTT.

The gene calls are TRBV28 and TRBJ1-4; maybe TRBD1 (6 bases). The germline V gene encodes CDR1 MDHEN and CDR2 SYDVKM. Trimming left V 6 bases short and J 4 bases short, with 21 bases between. The CDR3 length is 17 residues. CDR3 sequence reads: CASRGHGPYPFNEKLFF. Written as DNA, the CDR3 is TGTGCCAGCAGGGGACACGGGCCCTACCCTTTTAATGAAAAACTGTTTTTT.

This clone has just one count. This rearrangement joins TRBV5-1 to TRBJ2-3; TRBD1 aligns across 10 bases. The CDR3 loop spans 15 amino acids. The trim removed 3 bases at V and 3 bases at J, leaving 4 bases unmatched. In germline, CDR1 is SGHRS, CDR2 YFSETQ. In nucleotides, the CDR3 is TGCGCCAGCAGCTCCGGGACAGGGGCAACAGATACGCAGTATTTT. This codes for CASSSGTGATDTQYF.

The chain is built from TRBV7-2 and TRBJ2-1; TRBD2 aligns across 9 bases. This CDR3 is 18 amino acids long. V shed 7 bases, J shed 8 bases, and the junction held 21 bases outside the gene matches. Germline V lookup: CDR1 SGHTA, CDR2 FQGNSA. DNA for the CDR3: TGTGCCAGCAAAACAGGCCAAGCTAGCGGGGCGCGGGGCGATGAGCAGTTCTTC. As protein: CASKTGQASGARGDEQFF.